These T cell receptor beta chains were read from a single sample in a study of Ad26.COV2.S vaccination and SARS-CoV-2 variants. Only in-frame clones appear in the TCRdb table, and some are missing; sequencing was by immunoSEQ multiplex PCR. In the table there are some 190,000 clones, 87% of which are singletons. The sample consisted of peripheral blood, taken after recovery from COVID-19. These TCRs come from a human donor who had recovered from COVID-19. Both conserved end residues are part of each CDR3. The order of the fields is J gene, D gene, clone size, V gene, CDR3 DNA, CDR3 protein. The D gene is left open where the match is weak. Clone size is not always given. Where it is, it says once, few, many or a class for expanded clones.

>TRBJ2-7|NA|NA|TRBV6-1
TGTGCCAGCAGTGAAAGGGCTAGAGGCGAGCAGTACTTC
CASSERARGEQYF
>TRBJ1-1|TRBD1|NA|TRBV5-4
TGTGCCAGCAGCTCCGACAGGGTCCGGTTAGCTTTCTTT
CASSSDRVRLAFF
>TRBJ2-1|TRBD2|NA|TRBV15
TGTGCCACCAGCAGAGACAGACTAGCGGGGAGTGAGCAGTTCTTC
CATSRDRLAGSEQFF
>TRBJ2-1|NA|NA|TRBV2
TGTGCCAGCAGTGAAGTTGAGCAGTTCTTC
CASSEVEQFF
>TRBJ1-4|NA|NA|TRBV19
TGTGCCAGTAGTCCAGTTTGGGAGGAAAAACTGTTTTTT
CASSPVWEEKLFF
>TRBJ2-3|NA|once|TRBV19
TGTGCCAGTAGTAAGGCAGGTCTCACAGATACGCAGTATTTT
CASSKAGLTDTQYF
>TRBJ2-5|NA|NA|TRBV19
TGTGCCAGTAGTTCGGGCCGCCAAGAGACCCAGTACTTC
CASSSGRQETQYF
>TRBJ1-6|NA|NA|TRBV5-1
TGCGCCAGCAGCACGACAGGTTTCAGTTCACCCCTCCACTTT
CASSTTGFSSPLHF
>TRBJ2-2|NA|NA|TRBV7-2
TGTGCCAGCAGCCCCCGACTAGTGAAGGGGGAGCTGTTTTTT
CASSPRLVKGELFF
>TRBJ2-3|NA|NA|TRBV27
TGTGCCAGCAGTTTCTCGCGGCTCACAGATACGCAGTATTTT
CASSFSRLTDTQYF
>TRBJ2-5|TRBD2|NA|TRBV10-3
TGTGCCATCAGAACACTAGCGGGGGGGCAAGAGACCCAGTACTTC
CAIRTLAGGQETQYF
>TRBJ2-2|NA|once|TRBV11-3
TGTGCCAGCAGTGGGGGGAACACCGGGGAGCTGTTTTTT
CASSGGNTGELFF
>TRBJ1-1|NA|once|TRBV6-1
TGTGCCAGCAGTGAATCGGCAGGGGTTGAAGCTTTCTTT
CASSESAGVEAFF
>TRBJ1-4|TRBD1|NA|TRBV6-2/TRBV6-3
TGTGCCAGCAGTTACGATCCGGGACAGGGGAATGAAAAACTGTTTTTT
CASSYDPGQGNEKLFF
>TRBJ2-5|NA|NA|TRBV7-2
TGTGCCAGCCGGGCGACGGGTCAAGAGACCCAGTACTTC
CASRATGQETQYF
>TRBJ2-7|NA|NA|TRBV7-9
TGTGCCAGCAGCTTAGCGTTAAGCTCCTACGAGCAGTACTTC
CASSLALSSYEQYF
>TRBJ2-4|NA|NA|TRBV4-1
TGCGCCAGCAGCCAAGAGAGGACCTTATGGGAGAGAAGAAAAAACATTCAGTACTTC
CASSQERTLWERRKNIQYF
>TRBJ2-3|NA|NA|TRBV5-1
TGCGCCAGCAGCCCAGATACGCAGTATTTT
CASSPDTQYF
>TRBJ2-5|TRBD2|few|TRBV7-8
TGTGCCAGCAGCCCTGGACTAGCGGACATAAGAGGAGAGACCCAGTACTTC
CASSPGLADIRGETQYF
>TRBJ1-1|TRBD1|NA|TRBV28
TGTGCCAGCAGTAGCGGCAGGGGGCCTGAAGCTTTCTTT
CASSSGRGPEAFF
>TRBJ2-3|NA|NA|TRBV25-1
TGTGCCAGCAGCCCGCGGGCAGGGTCCGATACGCAGTATTTT
CASSPRAGSDTQYF
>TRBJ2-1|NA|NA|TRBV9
TGTGCCAGCAGCGTAGTGTCCTCCAATGAGCAGTTCTTC
CASSVVSSNEQFF
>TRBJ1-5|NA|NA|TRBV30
TGTGCCTGGGGGAGCAATCAGCCCCAGCATTTT
CAWGSNQPQHF
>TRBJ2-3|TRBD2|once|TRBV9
TGTGCCAGCAGCCTTGGGGGGGATAGCACAGATACGCAGTATTTT
CASSLGGDSTDTQYF
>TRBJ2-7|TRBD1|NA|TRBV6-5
TGTGCCAGCAGCGTGGGACAGGGATCGGTCTACGAGCAGTACTTC
CASSVGQGSVYEQYF
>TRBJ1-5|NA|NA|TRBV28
TGTGCCAGCAGTCATCTCTATCAGCCCCAGCATTTT
CASSHLYQPQHF
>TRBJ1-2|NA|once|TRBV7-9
TGTGCCAGCAGCGGGGTCGGGGAGGGTGGCTACACCTTC
CASSGVGEGGYTF
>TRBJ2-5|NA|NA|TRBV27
TGTGCCAGCAGCCTAGGGAGCACGGTCGAGACCCAGTACTTC
CASSLGSTVETQYF
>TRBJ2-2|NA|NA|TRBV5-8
TGTGCCAGCAGCTCCCGGACAGTAAACACCGGGGAGCTGTTTTTT
CASSSRTVNTGELFF
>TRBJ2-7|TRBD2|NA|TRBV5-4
TGTGCCAGCAGCTTGGGGACTAGCGTAACCTACGAGCAGTACTTC
CASSLGTSVTYEQYF
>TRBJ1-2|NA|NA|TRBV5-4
TGTGCCAGCAGCTTGGGACAGTTCGGCTACACCTTC
CASSLGQFGYTF
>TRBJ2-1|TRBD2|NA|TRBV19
TGTGCCAGTAGTATAGCGGGGGGTGTATACAATGAGCAGTTCTTC
CASSIAGGVYNEQFF
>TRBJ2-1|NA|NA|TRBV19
TGTGCCAGTAGTATAGGAAGGCCCAGCAGTGAGCAGTTCTTC
CASSIGRPSSEQFF
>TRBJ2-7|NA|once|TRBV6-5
TGTGCCAGCAGTTACTCGATAGGGGGGTTGTACGAGCAGTACTTC
CASSYSIGGLYEQYF
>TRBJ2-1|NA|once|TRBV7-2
TGTGCCAGCAGCACTCGGGCCAATGTTTACAATGAGCAGTTCTTC
CASSTRANVYNEQFF
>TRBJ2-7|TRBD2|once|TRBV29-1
TGCAGCGTTGAAGGGACTAGCGGTCCATACGAGCAGTACTTC
CSVEGTSGPYEQYF
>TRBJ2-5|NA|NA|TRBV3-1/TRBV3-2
TGTGCCAGCAGGCGCCTCACTGGGGCGGACCAAGAGACCCAGTACTTC
CASRRLTGADQETQYF
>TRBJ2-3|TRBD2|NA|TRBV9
TGTGCCAGCAGCCCGGGGACTAGCGGGGGGGCTTCATATACGCAGTATTTT
CASSPGTSGGASYTQYF
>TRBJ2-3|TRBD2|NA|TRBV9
TGTGCCAGCGGGGGGGACCGCACAGATACGCAGTATTTT
CASGGDRTDTQYF
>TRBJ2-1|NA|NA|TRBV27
TGTGCCAGCAGTTTTAATGCTGGCTACAATGAGCAGTTCTTC
CASSFNAGYNEQFF
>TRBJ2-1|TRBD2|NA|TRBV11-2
TGTGCCAGCAGCCCCCTGATAGCGGGAGGTTTCAATGAGCAGTTCTTC
CASSPLIAGGFNEQFF
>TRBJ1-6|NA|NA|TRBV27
TGTGCCAGCAGTTTCCTCCAGGGGAATTCACCCCTCCACTTT
CASSFLQGNSPLHF
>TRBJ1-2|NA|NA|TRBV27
TGTGCCAGCAGTTTCGGGGGGGACTATGGCTACACCTTC
CASSFGGDYGYTF
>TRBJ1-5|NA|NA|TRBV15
TGTGCCACCAGCAGAGTAGGGGAGGGCAATCAGCCCCAGCATTTT
CATSRVGEGNQPQHF
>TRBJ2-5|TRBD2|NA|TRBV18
TGTGCCAGCTCACCACCGACGACTAGCGGGAGGGTCGAGACCCAGTACTTC
CASSPPTTSGRVETQYF
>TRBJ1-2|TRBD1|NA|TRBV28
TGTGCCAGCAACGAAGGGGGCAGGGATGGCTACACCTTC
CASNEGGRDGYTF
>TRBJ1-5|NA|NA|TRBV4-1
TGCGCCAGCAGCCAAGGCGACAGTATTACTGATAGCAATCAGCCCCAGCATTTT
CASSQGDSITDSNQPQHF
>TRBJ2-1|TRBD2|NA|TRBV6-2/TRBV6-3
TGTGCCAGCAGTTACTCAGTCGGGGGGGTCGACAATGAGCAGTTCTTC
CASSYSVGGVDNEQFF
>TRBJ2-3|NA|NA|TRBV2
TGTGCCAGCAACTACAGGAATCCCAGCACAGATACGCAGTATTTT
CASNYRNPSTDTQYF
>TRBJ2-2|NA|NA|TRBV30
TGTGCCTGGAGTGTACGGGTTCTGAACACCGGGGAGCTGTTTTTT
CAWSVRVLNTGELFF
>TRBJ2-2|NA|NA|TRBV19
TGTGCCAGCACCTACAGGGATTTCACCGGGGAGCTGTTTTTT
CASTYRDFTGELFF
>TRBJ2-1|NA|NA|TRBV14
TGTGCCAGCAGCTCCCAAGTCCTGTACAATGAGCAGTTCTTC
CASSSQVLYNEQFF
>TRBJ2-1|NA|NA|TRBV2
TGTGCCAGCAGTTCCTCTAAGGGGGGAGGGCCGAAAGTGGAGCAGTTCTTC
CASSSSKGGGPKVEQFF
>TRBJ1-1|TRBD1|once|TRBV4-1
TGCGCCAGCAGCCAAGGGCGACAGGGTGAAGCTTTCTTT
CASSQGRQGEAFF
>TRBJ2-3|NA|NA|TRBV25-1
TGTGCCAGCAGTGAAGGTGAACGGACTCGAGGCACAGATACGCAGTATTTT
CASSEGERTRGTDTQYF
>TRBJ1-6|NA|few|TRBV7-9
TGTGCCAGCAGAACAGACCGGGACCTTAATTCACCCCTCCACTTT
CASRTDRDLNSPLHF
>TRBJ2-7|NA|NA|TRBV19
TGTGCCAGTAGCCTCAGGATCCACCCCTCCTACGAGCAGTACTTC
CASSLRIHPSYEQYF